These 23 T cell receptor beta chains share one sample of origin, sequenced in a study of blood T cell repertoires in COVID-19. Assay: immunoSEQ multiplex PCR; the TCRdb copy retains only in-frame clones and omits some. The sample has around 300,000 clones, 75% to 90% seen once. The specimen sequenced was PBMCs or T cells enriched from blood (not recorded which). These TCRs come from a woman in her late teens or twenties who had recovered from COVID-19.

This chain connects TRBV14 to TRBJ1-1; no clear D. The ends were cut back, 0 bases at V and 7 bases at J, with 18 bases in the middle. Germline V gives CDR1 SGHDN, CDR2 FVKESK. The CDR3 has 16 residues. The chain's CDR3 is CASSQELLRVSGEAFF. The CDR3 DNA follows: TGTGCCAGCAGCCAAGAACTCCTTCGAGTATCAGGTGAAGCTTTCTTT.

The chain employs TRBV5-1 and TRBJ1-1, with unresolved D. Looked up from germline, CDR1 is SGHRS and CDR2 is YFSETQ. Trimming left V 1 base short and J 0 bases short, with 13 bases between. The length of the CDR3 is 16 residues. CDR3 region: CASSLSEAVMNTEAFF. In DNA form, the CDR3 reads TGCGCCAGCAGCTTGAGCGAGGCAGTCATGAACACTGAAGCTTTCTTT.

V gene TRBV7-2 combines with J gene TRBJ1-2, with a possible D match to TRBD1 (5 bases). Trimming removed 5 bases from V and 4 bases from J, with 14 bases in between. Germline CDR1 SGHTA, CDR2 FQGNSA. CDR3 length: 14 amino acids. CDR3: CASSAPGLVYGYTF. The CDR3 DNA reads as TGTGCCAGCAGCGCCCCAGGGTTGGTCTATGGCTACACCTTC.

This clone showed up just once. The J gene is TRBJ2-1, the V gene TRBV20-1; D not certain. Trimming left V 6 bases short and J 10 bases short, with 13 bases between. This CDR3 comprises 11 residues. Germline assignment: CDR1 DFQATT and CDR2 SNEGSKA (reference sequence). CDR3 sequence (DNA): TGCAGTGCCAGTAAGCCGTACGAGCAGTTCTTC. This translates into CSASKPYEQFF.

This clone was found once. The chain employs TRBV28 and TRBJ2-7; D remains ambiguous. Trimming shortened V by 7 bases and J by 3 bases, and 7 bases separated the two germline ends. The CDR3 totals 11 residues. Germline V CDR1 and CDR2: MDHEN, SYDVKM. CDR3: CASTANYEQYF. The DNA of the CDR3 is TGTGCCAGCACAGCGAACTACGAGCAGTACTTC. Using reference TRBV28 and TRBJ2-7 for the parts outside the CDR3, the full variable domain is DVKVTQSSRYLVKRTGEKVFLECVQDMDHENMFWYRQDPGLGLRLIYFSYDVKMKEKGDIPEGYSVSREKKERFSLILESASTNQTSMYLCASTANYEQYFGPGTRLTVT.

This chain joins TRBV6-1 and TRBJ1-1; possible D gene TRBD1, 6 bases. This CDR3 contains 16 residues. Germline CDR1 is MNHNS and CDR2 is SASEGT. V was trimmed by 2 bases and J by 1 base, leaving 14 bases between them. CDR3 DNA sequence: TGTGCCAGCAGTGAAATATTACAGGGATCGAACACTGAAGCTTTCTTT. It yields the protein CASSEILQGSNTEAFF.

This chain uses TRBV6-5 with TRBJ1-1; no clear D. CDR1 MNHEY and CDR2 SVGAGI come from the germline V gene. With 5 bases removed from V and 0 bases from J, the gap between germline ends came to 10 bases. The CDR3 extends over 14 amino acids. CDR3 loop: CASSQIQMNTEAFF. For the CDR3, the DNA is TGTGCCAGCAGTCAGATACAGATGAACACTGAAGCTTTCTTT.

CDR3 protein: CASSTRTRAYEQYF. The CDR3 DNA sequence: TGTGCCAGTAGTACACGGACAAGGGCCTACGAGCAGTACTTC. This rearrangement joins TRBV19 to TRBJ2-7, with D perhaps matching TRBD1 (5 bases). Trimming pared 4 bases from V and 2 bases from J, leaving 12 bases between. This CDR3 comprises 14 residues. CDR1 is LNHDA, CDR2 SQIVND, per germline (reference sequence).

V gene TRBV19 combines with J gene TRBJ1-1; 9 bases fit TRBD1. Germline CDR1 is LNHDA and CDR2 is SQIVND (reference sequence). The J segment lost 1 base and the V segment lost 7 bases, leaving 1 base of the junction unmatched. The CDR3 runs 13 residues. CDR3 residues: CASKGQGNTEAFF. The CDR3 region has the DNA TGTGCCAGTAAGGGACAGGGGAACACTGAAGCTTTCTTT.

V usage is TRBV19 and J usage is TRBJ2-2; D is undetermined. Germline V gene sequence: CDR1 LNHDA, CDR2 SQIVND (reference sequence). Trimming stripped 7 bases from V and 0 bases from J, with 18 bases between. The CDR3 contains 17 residues. CDR3 sequence reads: CASTNIASTANTGELFF. In DNA form, the CDR3 reads TGTGCCAGTACCAATATAGCTTCTACGGCGAACACCGGGGAGCTGTTTTTT. Full variable domain (outside the CDR3, taken from reference TRBV19 and TRBJ2-2): DGGITQSPKYLFRKEGQNVTLSCEQNLNHDAMYWYRQDPGQGLRLIYYSQIVNDFQKGDIAEGYSVSREKKESFPLTVTSAQKNPTAFYLCASTNIASTANTGELFFGEGSRLTVL.

The chain recombines TRBV27 with TRBJ2-7; TRBD1 matches at 8 bases. Germline assignment: CDR1 MNHEY and CDR2 SMNVEV (reference sequence). This CDR3 region has 13 residues. The V and J ends lost 5 bases and 5 bases, in that order; junction bases with no gene match: 5. CDR3 in amino acids: CASSPDRVHEQYF. CDR3 nucleotides: TGTGCCAGCAGTCCGGACAGGGTCCACGAGCAGTACTTC.

The V gene is TRBV24-1, the J gene TRBJ1-6, with 9 bases lining up with TRBD1. This CDR3 spans 15 amino acids. J was trimmed by 7 bases and V by 6 bases; bases with no gene match: 6. Germline V gene lookup returns CDR1 KGHDR and CDR2 SFDVKD. The CDR3: CATSSAGTGNSPLHF. CDR3 nucleotides: TGTGCCACCAGTTCCGCCGGGACAGGGAATTCACCCCTCCACTTT.

The rearrangement joins TRBV7-9 to TRBJ1-1; 10 bases line up with TRBD1. Trimming cost V 4 bases and J 6 bases; bases outside gene matches: 11. Per germline, CDR1 SEHNR and CDR2 FQNEAQ (reference sequence). The CDR3 spans 16 residues. The CDR3 reads CASSSLRDRGPAEAFF. In DNA form, the CDR3 reads TGTGCCAGCAGCTCCCTGCGGGACAGGGGACCCGCTGAAGCTTTCTTT.

In nucleotides, the CDR3 is TGTGCCAGCAGCCCAGGCCGAAGTAACAATGAGCAGTTCTTC. Residues: CASSPGRSNNEQFF. The chain employs TRBV9 and TRBJ2-1; D uncertain. Trimming took off 4 bases at V and 5 bases at J, with 13 bases between the two ends. The germline V gene has CDR1 SGDLS and CDR2 YYNGEE. The CDR3 runs to 14 residues.

This clone was recorded only once. The chain carries TRBV10-1 and TRBJ2-2; 7 positions agree with TRBD1. V gave up 4 bases and J gave up 0 bases; unmatched junction bases: 2. From germline, CDR1 is WNHNN and CDR2 SYGVQD (reference sequence). The CDR3 is 15 amino acids. The CDR3 spells CASSADRSNTGELFF. CDR3 coding DNA: TGCGCCAGCAGTGCGGACAGGTCGAACACCGGGGAGCTGTTTTTT.

Only a few counts were recorded for this clone. The chain carries TRBV2 and TRBJ1-2, with unresolved D. Between the trimmed V and J ends, which lost 6 bases and 7 bases, there was a span of 9 bases. This CDR3 is 11 amino acids long. The V gene's germline CDR1 is SNHLY and CDR2 FYNNEI. The CDR3 nucleotides read TGTGCCAGCAGCCTCGATAGTGGCTACACCTTC. Translated, it gives CASSLDSGYTF.

The chain employs TRBV6-2 or TRBV6-3 and TRBJ1-4; D is unclear. CDR3 length: 13 amino acids. Trimming left V 5 bases short and J 4 bases short, with 8 bases between. Germline CDR1 is MNHEY and CDR2 is SVGEGT. DNA for the CDR3: TGTGCCAGCAGTAACCGGGTTAATGAAAAACTGTTTTTT. Encoded protein: CASSNRVNEKLFF.

The CDR3 DNA reads as TGTGCCAGCAGCTTATCAGGGGGAGCTCAGCCCCAGCATTTT. Translation: CASSLSGGAQPQHF. The chain uses TRBV7-9 and TRBJ1-5, with 7 nucleotides matching TRBD1. The V segment lost 2 bases and the J segment 6 bases; nucleotides outside the gene matches: 4. The germline V gene has CDR1 SEHNR and CDR2 FQNEAQ (reference sequence). This CDR3 has 14 residues.

The genes are TRBV28 and TRBJ1-2; TRBD1 aligns across 8 bases. The CDR3 is made up of 15 amino acids. The V gene end was trimmed by 1 base and the J gene end by 5 bases; junction bases not matched to a gene: 6. Germline V CDR1 and CDR2: MDHEN, SYDVKM. CDR3 sequence reads: CASSLYGQGPYGYTF. Here the CDR3 DNA reads TGTGCCAGCAGTTTATACGGACAGGGTCCGTATGGCTACACCTTC.

The genes are TRBV5-5 and TRBJ1-2; 7 nucleotides match TRBD1. The germline V gene encodes CDR1 SGHKS and CDR2 YYEKEE (reference sequence). This CDR3 comprises 16 residues. After removal of 0 bases from V and 4 bases from J, the junction contained 9 bases not matched to a gene. The CDR3 coding sequence is TGTGCCAGCAGCTTGGAAATGGCAGGGGGAGGCTATGGCTACACCTTC. Translated: CASSLEMAGGGYGYTF. The entire variable domain, with the rest obtained from reference TRBV5-5 and TRBJ1-2, is as follows: DAGVTQSPTHLIKTRGQQVTLRCSPISGHKSVSWYQQVLGQGPQFIFQYYEKEERGRGNFPDRFSARQFPNYSSELNVNALLLGDSALYLCASSLEMAGGGYGYTFGSGTRLTVV.

This clone was seen only a few times. V and J are TRBV29-1 and TRBJ1-1; no reliable D call. Trimming stripped 6 bases from V and 4 bases from J, with 12 bases between. From germline, CDR1 is SQVTM and CDR2 ANQGSEA. The CDR3 length is 12 residues. CDR3: CSVLKGVTEAFF. CDR3 nucleotides: TGCAGCGTGCTGAAAGGAGTCACTGAAGCTTTCTTT.

The rearrangement uses TRBV9 and TRBJ2-3; 11 nucleotides match TRBD2. Germline V CDR1 and CDR2: SGDLS, YYNGEE. V dropped 4 bases and J dropped 2; count of bases not matched to a gene: 9. The CDR3 is 17 residues long. This CDR3 reads CASSISGGATNTDTQYF. CDR3 nucleotide sequence: TGTGCCAGCAGCATTAGCGGGGGGGCCACCAACACAGATACGCAGTATTTT.

Note on this clone: Distinct nucleotide sequences in the sample also encode this CDR3. This sequence joins TRBV18 and TRBJ2-2; D might be TRBD2 (5 bases). The germline V gene has CDR1 KGHSH and CDR2 LQKENI. The V end was cut by 0 bases, the J end by 4 bases, with 9 bases between. This CDR3 has 15 residues. The CDR3 coding sequence is TGTGCCAGCTCACCACCGTCCGGAGGCACCGGGGAGCTGTTTTTT. This codes for CASSPPSGGTGELFF. The full variable domain, its missing parts supplied by reference TRBV18 and TRBJ2-2, is NAGVMQNPRHLVRRRGQEARLRCSPMKGHSHVYWYRQLPEEGLKFMVYLQKENIIDESGMPKERFSAEFPKEGPSILRIQQVVRGDSAAYFCASSPPSGGTGELFFGEGSRLTVL.